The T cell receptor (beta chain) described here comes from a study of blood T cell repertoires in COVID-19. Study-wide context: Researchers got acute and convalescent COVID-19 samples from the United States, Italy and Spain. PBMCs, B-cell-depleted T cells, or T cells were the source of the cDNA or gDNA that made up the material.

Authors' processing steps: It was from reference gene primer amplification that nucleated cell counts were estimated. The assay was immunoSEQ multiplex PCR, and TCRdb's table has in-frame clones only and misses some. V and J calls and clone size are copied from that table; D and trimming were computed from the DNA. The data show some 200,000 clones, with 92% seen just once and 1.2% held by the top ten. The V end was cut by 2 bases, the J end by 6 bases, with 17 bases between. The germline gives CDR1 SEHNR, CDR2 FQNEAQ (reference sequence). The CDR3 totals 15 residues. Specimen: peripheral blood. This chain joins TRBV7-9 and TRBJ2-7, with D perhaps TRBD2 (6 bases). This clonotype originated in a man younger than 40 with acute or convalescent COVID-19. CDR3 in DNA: TGTGCCAGCAGCTTATCAGTGGAGGGACTGGGCGAGCAGTACTTC. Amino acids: CASSLSVEGLGEQYF.